Below, 23 T cell receptor beta chains from the same sample are listed, as sequenced in a study of blood T cell repertoires in COVID-19. TCRdb keeps only in-frame clones here, not all; method: immunoSEQ multiplex PCR. This table has 90,000 to 120,000 clones, about 90% appearing once. The material sequenced was peripheral blood. Every receptor here comes from a woman in her 30s with acute or convalescent COVID-19.

The chain uses TRBV28 and TRBJ1-2; no definite D call. Germline loops: CDR1 MDHEN, CDR2 SYDVKM. V lost 8 bases and J 5 bases, leaving 21 bases between the germline ends. The CDR3 is 15 amino acids. CDR3 amino acids: CASSTAPSSGYGYTF. The CDR3 DNA is TGTGCCAGCTCCACCGCCCCATCTTCGGGGTATGGCTACACCTTC.

The V call is TRBV19, the J call TRBJ2-7, with D tentatively TRBD1 (6 bases). The V end was cut by 1 base, the J end by 6 bases, with 13 bases between. Germline CDR1 reads LNHDA; CDR2 reads SQIVND (reference sequence). This CDR3 spans 14 amino acids. CDR3 sequence: CASSIGGGRREQYF. The CDR3 nucleotides read TGTGCCAGTAGTATAGGAGGGGGTCGACGCGAGCAGTACTTC.

The chain combines TRBV9 with TRBJ1-2; D unclear. V lost 0 bases and J 4 bases, leaving 25 bases between the germline ends. Germline CDR1 reads SGDLS; CDR2 reads YYNGEE. This CDR3 region has 19 residues. This CDR3 reads CASSVDLWGGGEGLYGYTF. The DNA for the CDR3 is TGTGCCAGCAGCGTAGATCTCTGGGGTGGCGGAGAGGGCCTCTATGGCTACACCTTC.

This sequence joins TRBV10-2 and TRBJ1-2; D is possibly TRBD1 (6 bases). This CDR3 contains 13 residues. Looked up from germline, CDR1 is WSHSY and CDR2 is SAAADI. V was trimmed by 4 bases and J by 5 bases, leaving 11 bases between them. CDR3: CASSVDSSYGYTF. Written as DNA, the CDR3 is TGCGCCAGCAGTGTGGACAGCTCATATGGCTACACCTTC.

The rearrangement joins TRBV28 to TRBJ2-3, with 7 positions matching TRBD2. Trimming cost V 6 bases and J 2 bases; bases outside gene matches: 5. Germline V gene data show CDR1 as MDHEN and CDR2 as SYDVKM. The CDR3 is 14 residues long. CDR3 sequence reads: CASRGGLSTDTQYF. The CDR3 region has the DNA TGTGCCAGCAGGGGAGGGTTATCCACAGATACGCAGTATTTT.

The chain is built from TRBV21-1 and TRBJ2-7; the DNA was not compared with TRBD1, the D call given in the table. TRBV21-1 is described as a pseudogene. CDR3 length: 15 residues. The CDR3 nucleotides are TGTGCCAGCAGCACCCCGAGGACAGGGGTGAACGAGCAGTACTTC. This codes for CASSTPRTGVNEQYF.

The CDR3 DNA is TGCAGCGTTATTTGGTTGACAGATGAAGCTTTCTTT. Translating gives CSVIWLTDEAFF. This rearrangement joins TRBV29-1 to TRBJ1-1, with TRBD1 as a possible D gene (5 bases). V was cut by 5 bases and J by 7 bases, with 14 bases left in between. The germline V gene has CDR1 SQVTM and CDR2 ANQGSEA. The CDR3 runs to 12 residues.

The rearrangement joins TRBV3-1 (or the pseudogene TRBV3-2) to TRBJ2-1, with D possibly matching TRBD1 (6 bases). V was trimmed by 0 bases and J by 4 bases, leaving 7 bases between them. CDR3 length: 14 residues. Germline CDR1 is LGHDT and CDR2 is YNNKEL (reference sequence). The CDR3, as DNA: TGTGCCAGCAGCCAAGAAGACAGGTACAATGAGCAGTTCTTC. Encoded protein: CASSQEDRYNEQFF.

The chain links TRBV6-5 to TRBJ2-7; 7 bases match TRBD2. V dropped 6 bases and J dropped 5; count of bases not matched to a gene: 10. Germline values: CDR1 MNHEY, CDR2 SVGAGI. This CDR3 has 14 residues. CDR3 DNA sequence: TGTGCCAGCAGCCCACCACGGGGGGAGGACGAGCAGTACTTC. This sequence encodes CASSPPRGEDEQYF.

This clone has just one count. The gene calls are TRBV12-5 and TRBJ1-2; D perhaps matches TRBD1 (5 bases). Germline loops: CDR1 LGHNT, CDR2 FRNRAP. V gave up 10 bases and J gave up 1 base, with 13 bases separating them. The CDR3 extends over 13 amino acids. The CDR3 coding sequence is TGTGCTAACCCGGGGGGGGATAACTATGGCTACACCTTC. Protein: CANPGGDNYGYTF.

The V call is TRBV2, the J call TRBJ1-2; possible D gene TRBD1, 5 bases. Trimming stripped 6 bases from V and 0 bases from J, with 17 bases between. The CDR3 length is 16 residues. The V gene's germline CDR1 is SNHLY and CDR2 FYNNEI. The CDR3 here is CASRSIYRTPNYGYTF. DNA for the CDR3: TGTGCCAGCAGGTCAATCTACAGGACCCCTAACTATGGCTACACCTTC.

The V gene is TRBV13, the J gene TRBJ1-4; TRBD1 matches 9 bases. Germline V CDR1 and CDR2: PRHDT, FYEKMQ (reference sequence). The CDR3 spans 15 residues. V lost 5 bases, J lost 5 bases, and 6 bases stayed unmatched. The CDR3 region is CASSGTGTGNEKLFF. The CDR3 coding sequence is TGTGCCAGCAGCGGAACCGGGACAGGGAATGAAAAACTGTTTTTT.

The CDR3 region is CASSPDRAVGPQHF. CDR3 sequence (DNA): TGCGCCAGCAGTCCGGACAGGGCCGTGGGGCCCCAGCATTTT. The chain links TRBV10-2 to TRBJ1-5; 8 positions match TRBD1. The CDR3 loop spans 14 amino acids. From germline, CDR1 is WSHSY and CDR2 SAAADI. Trimming at V came to 5 bases and at J to 9 bases, leaving 9 bases not matched to a gene.

This clone was recorded once. The CDR3 DNA reads as TGCGCCAGCAGCCAAGCAGGGGTGAACTATGGCTACACCTTC. Its protein is CASSQAGVNYGYTF. The chain recombines TRBV4-3 with TRBJ1-2; the D gene is possibly TRBD1 (6 bases). Trimming stripped 1 base from V and 2 bases from J, with 8 bases between. CDR3 size: 14 residues. Germline V CDR1 and CDR2: LGHNA, YSLEER.

This chain uses TRBV3-1 (or the pseudogene TRBV3-2) with TRBJ2-5; no clear D gene. CDR1 and CDR2 from the germline V gene are LGHDT and YNNKEL (reference sequence). The CDR3 is 14 amino acids. V was shortened by 2 bases and J by 0 bases, with 7 bases between the two germline ends. The CDR3 is CASSQNSYQETQYF. The CDR3 DNA reads TGTGCCAGCAGCCAAAATTCGTACCAAGAGACCCAGTACTTC.

The CDR3 reads CASSSGQGRGGYTF. The CDR3 DNA follows: TGTGCCAGCAGTTCAGGACAGGGGAGAGGAGGCTACACCTTC. The rearrangement joins TRBV27 to TRBJ1-2; 9 bases are shared with TRBD1. The CDR3 is 14 residues long. CDR1 and CDR2 from the germline V gene are MNHEY and SMNVEV (reference sequence). The ends lost 4 bases at V and 8 bases at J; junction bases unmatched: 8.

J is TRBJ1-2 and V is TRBV4-1; TRBD1 might be the D (5 bases). Trimming took 3 bases from V and 1 from J, leaving 9 bases between them. The germline V gene has CDR1 MGHRA and CDR2 YSYEKL. The length of the CDR3 is 14 residues. CDR3 protein: CASSQRTINYGYTF. The DNA of the CDR3 is TGCGCCAGCAGCCAGCGGACAATTAACTATGGCTACACCTTC.

The CDR3 nucleotides read TGTGCCAGCAGCCCAACTAGCGGGGGGTCCTACGAGCAGTACTTC. Translating it yields CASSPTSGGSYEQYF. This chain joins TRBV7-2 and TRBJ2-7, with TRBD2 matching 12 bases. V was pared by 5 bases and J by 1 base, with 3 bases of the junction left unmatched. The CDR3 covers 15 residues. CDR1 is SGHTA, CDR2 FQGNSA, per germline. Looking up the rest from reference TRBV7-2 and TRBJ2-7 gives the full variable domain: GAGVSQSPSNKVTEKGKDVELRCDPISGHTALYWYRQSLGQGLEFLIYFQGNSAPDKSGLPSDRFSAERTGGSVSTLTIQRTQQEDSAVYLCASSPTSGGSYEQYFGPGTRLTVT.

The V and J genes are TRBV7-6 and TRBJ2-7, with 12 bases aligning to TRBD2. The CDR3 covers 15 residues. Germline V lookup: CDR1 SGHVS, CDR2 FNYEAQ. V lost 5 bases to trimming and J lost 3 bases; unmatched junction nucleotides: 5. CDR3 sequence: CASSPRTSGIYEQYF. CDR3 in DNA: TGTGCCAGCAGCCCGCGGACTAGCGGGATCTACGAGCAGTACTTC.

The chain has TRBV19 and TRBJ2-2, with D possibly matching TRBD2 (6 bases). Germline lookup yields CDR1 LNHDA and CDR2 SQIVND (reference sequence). V was clipped by 5 bases and J by 7 bases, with 17 bases between them. CDR3 length: 15 amino acids. The DNA for the CDR3 is TGTGCCAGTAGTCCTAATGGAGGGAATAACGGGGAGCTGTTTTTT. Translation: CASSPNGGNNGELFF. Full variable domain (remainder filled in from reference TRBV19 and TRBJ2-2): DGGITQSPKYLFRKEGQNVTLSCEQNLNHDAMYWYRQDPGQGLRLIYYSQIVNDFQKGDIAEGYSVSREKKESFPLTVTSAQKNPTAFYLCASSPNGGNNGELFFGEGSRLTVL.

CDR3 protein: CASEISQGKGNYGYTF. The CDR3 bases are TGTGCCAGCGAAATATCCCAGGGGAAGGGTAACTATGGCTACACCTTC. V and J are TRBV27 and TRBJ1-2; weak D call: TRBD1 (6 bases). CDR3 length equals 16 residues. The V gene lost 8 bases and the J gene lost 1 base, with 20 bases spanning the gap. Looked up from germline, CDR1 is MNHEY and CDR2 is SMNVEV (reference sequence).

This clone occurred a few times. The gene calls are TRBV19 and TRBJ2-7, with 8 bases fitting TRBD1. CDR1 is LNHDA and CDR2 is SQIVND in the germline V gene (reference sequence). The CDR3 has 18 amino acids. V gave up 6 bases and J gave up 2 bases; unmatched junction bases: 18. CDR3 sequence: CASSLSTPRTGLTYEQYF. Written as DNA, the CDR3 is TGTGCCAGTAGCCTATCGACCCCGAGGACAGGGTTAACCTACGAGCAGTACTTC.

This chain joins TRBV4-2 and TRBJ1-2; maybe TRBD1 (5 bases). CDR1 and CDR2 (germline): LGHNA, YNFKEQ. V was shortened by 0 bases and J by 5 bases, with 7 bases between the two germline ends. This CDR3 is 13 amino acids long. The CDR3 loop is CASSQESGYGYTF. CDR3 DNA sequence: TGTGCCAGCAGCCAAGAGTCAGGGTATGGCTACACCTTC.